Below, 8 T cell receptor beta chains from the same sample are listed, as sequenced in a study of OX40 agonist ivuxolimab in advanced cancers. Data came from immunoSEQ multiplex PCR; TCRdb stores just in-frame clones and leaves some out. The repertoire has 60,000 to 85,000 clones, about 77% of them found once; the top ten carry about 1.6%. The material sequenced was CD4+ or CD8+ T cells sorted from blood, taken in a trial of the OX40 agonist ivuxolimab. These receptors all come from an adult with an advanced solid tumor such as melanoma, head and neck, liver or kidney cancer.

This clone was detected once. This sequence joins TRBV5-5 and TRBJ1-2; no clear D gene. CDR1 and CDR2 from the germline V gene are SGHKS and YYEKEE (reference sequence). The CDR3 consists of 14 residues. V lost 0 bases to trimming and J lost 0 bases, with 6 bases between them. CDR3 sequence reads: CASSLEASNYGYTF. CDR3 in DNA: TGTGCCAGCAGCTTGGAGGCCTCTAACTATGGCTACACCTTC.

This clone is termed medium-sized. This chain uses TRBV7-2 with TRBJ1-5, with a weak D call TRBD1 (6 bases). CDR1 SGHTA and CDR2 FQGNSA come from the germline V gene. The CDR3 loop spans 15 amino acids. With 3 bases removed from V and 2 bases from J, the gap between germline ends came to 11 bases. CDR3 DNA: TGTGCCAGCAGCTTTCTACCAGGGGGCAATCAGCCCCAGCATTTT. Its protein is CASSFLPGGNQPQHF.

The J gene is TRBJ1-5, the V gene TRBV19; D not certain. CDR1 is LNHDA and CDR2 is SQIVND in the germline V gene (reference sequence). The CDR3 is made up of 16 amino acids. Trimming took 3 bases from V and 2 from J, leaving 14 bases between them. This CDR3 is CASSIILGSGNQPQHF. The CDR3 DNA sequence: TGTGCCAGTAGTATCATCCTTGGTAGTGGCAATCAGCCCCAGCATTTT.

CDR3 in DNA: TGTGCCAGCAGTTATTGGACTAGCGGGAGGTCTTCCTACGAGCAGTACTTC. Its protein is CASSYWTSGRSSYEQYF. The chain uses TRBV27 and TRBJ2-7; 14 bases fit TRBD2. Unmatched junction bases numbered 6, after V lost 4 bases and J lost 1 base. Looked up from germline, CDR1 is MNHEY and CDR2 is SMNVEV (reference sequence). CDR3 size: 17 residues.

This clone was picked up many times. The chain has TRBV11-3 and TRBJ1-2; TRBD1 matches at 7 bases. After removal of 6 bases from V and 4 bases from J, the junction contained 5 bases not matched to a gene. The CDR3 sequence is 13 residues long. From germline, CDR1 is SGHNT and CDR2 YENEEA. The CDR3 coding sequence is TGTGCCAGCAGTATGGGACAGAGCTATGGCTACACCTTC. Protein product: CASSMGQSYGYTF.

As regards this clone: One end of the junction varies from germline; a read error may be responsible. The rearrangement links TRBV5-3 to TRBJ1-2, with D unresolved. TRBV5-3 is reported as an ORF; its role is uncertain. CDR3 length: 10 amino acids. The CDR3 DNA follows: TGTGCCAGAAGCCCCATACCTTGGCCCTTC. This sequence encodes CARSPIPWPF.

This chain connects TRBV19 to TRBJ2-7; 9 nucleotides match TRBD2. CDR1 and CDR2 from the germline V gene are LNHDA and SQIVND (reference sequence). V lost 1 base, J lost 2 bases, and 6 bases stayed unmatched. The CDR3 contains 16 residues. The CDR3 region is CASSIAGTSPTYEQYF. DNA for the CDR3: TGTGCCAGTAGTATAGCGGGGACTAGCCCGACCTACGAGCAGTACTTC. Together with reference TRBV19 and TRBJ2-7, the CDR3 gives the full variable domain: DGGITQSPKYLFRKEGQNVTLSCEQNLNHDAMYWYRQDPGQGLRLIYYSQIVNDFQKGDIAEGYSVSREKKESFPLTVTSAQKNPTAFYLCASSIAGTSPTYEQYFGPGTRLTVT.

The CDR3 is CASSRDSNQPQHF. CDR3 bases: TGTGCCAGCAGCCGGGACAGCAATCAGCCCCAGCATTTT. The chain couples TRBV5-5 to TRBJ1-5, with a possible D match to TRBD1 (5 bases). The CDR3 has 13 amino acids. V was clipped by 4 bases and J by 1 base, with 6 bases between them. Looked up from germline, CDR1 is SGHKS and CDR2 is YYEKEE (reference sequence).